This record covers a single T cell receptor (beta chain). The CDR3 runs 12 residues. The germline CDR1 and CDR2 sequences are GTSNPN and SVGIG (reference sequence). After re-calling the 5' RACE reads, TCRdb lists one entry per CDR3 protein, DNA absent. Its clone listing holds about 420,000 distinct CDR3 sequences. The sample comes from a study of monozygotic twins with inflammatory bowel disease. This receptor was obtained from a human donor with ulcerative colitis or Crohn's disease, or a healthy co-twin of an affected twin (not recorded which). The V and J genes are TRBV30 and TRBJ2-3. The sequencing sample was made of blood. The CDR3: CAWSVIADTQYF. Complete variable domain (other parts from reference TRBV30 and TRBJ2-3): SQTIHQWPATLVQPVGSPLSLECTVEGTSNPNLYWYRQAAGRGLQLLFYSVGIGQISSEVPQNLSASRPQDRQFILSSKKLLLSDSGFYLCAWSVIADTQYFGPGTRLTVL.